The rows below give T cell receptor beta chains drawn from one sample of a study of regulatory T cells in long-lasting Graves disease. TCRdb processed the multiplex PCR reads anew with MiXCR; each CDR3 protein has one entry. The sample lists fewer than 350,000 distinct CDR3 sequences, over 15% occurring once. Sequenced material: peripheral blood mononuclear cells (PBMCs), taken at new diagnosis, from a patient treated with antithyroid drugs. The receptors come from a female donor with Graves disease. Each CDR3 is given with its conserved first and last residue. A D gene is named only where the DNA matches it firmly. Size tells how often a clone was seen (once, few, many) or the class of an expanded clone, and some rows leave it out.

TRBJ2-1,.,TRBD2,TRBV6-1,CASSEGTSGRAYPRNEQFF,TGTGCCAGCAGTGAGGGAACTAGCGGGAGGGCCTATCCGAGGAATGAGCAGTTCTTC
TRBJ1-3,many,.,TRBV28,CASSADNTSGNTIYF,TGTGCCAGCAGTGCGGACAATACTTCTGGAAACACCATATATTTT
TRBJ2-7,few,.,TRBV3-1,CASSGEAGGYEQYF,TGTGCCAGCAGCGGGGAGGCCGGAGGGTACGAGCAGTACTTC
TRBJ2-3,.,TRBD2,TRBV6-1,CASSVAAGGPDTQYF,TGTGCCAGCAGCGTAGCAGCGGGAGGGCCAGATACGCAGTATTTT
TRBJ2-3,many,.,TRBV3-1,CASSRTEDTQYF,TGTGCCAGCAGCCGTACCGAGGATACGCAGTATTTT
TRBJ1-2,many,TRBD1,TRBV5-1,CASSATGSRYGYTF,TGCGCCAGCAGCGCGACAGGGTCTCGCTATGGCTACACCTTC
TRBJ2-1,many,TRBD2,TRBV5-1,CASSPGLVSVNEQFF,TGCGCCAGCAGTCCCGGACTAGTATCTGTCAATGAGCAGTTCTTC
TRBJ2-6,.,.,TRBV5-6,CASSLRVPGANVLTF,TGTGCCAGCAGCCTGAGGGTCCCCGGGGCCAACGTCCTGACTTTC
TRBJ2-7,.,.,TRBV12-3/TRBV12-4,CASSLLRFRGRAYEQYF,TGTGCCAGCAGTTTACTCCGGTTCAGGGGACGCGCCTACGAGCAGTACTTC
TRBJ2-2,many,.,TRBV6-1,CASRTPGWAGELFF,TGTGCCAGCAGGACCCCAGGGTGGGCCGGGGAGCTGTTTTTT
TRBJ1-4,many,.,TRBV6-5,CASSYSWGRTSGPATNEKLFF,TGTGCCAGCAGTTACTCTTGGGGCCGTACCTCGGGACCTGCAACTAATGAAAAACTGTTTTTT
TRBJ2-1,few,TRBD2,TRBV28,CASSTSAWRDEQFF,TGTGCCAGTTCGACTAGCGCCTGGCGCGATGAGCAGTTCTTC